This T cell receptor beta chain was sequenced during a study of blood T cell repertoires in COVID-19. Study in general: The United States, Italy and Spain provided the acute and convalescent COVID-19 samples.

Generated by immunoSEQ multiplex PCR, the TCRdb table keeps only in-frame clones and is missing some. The data show around 250,000 clones, 75% to 90% seen once. The trim removed 7 bases at V and 8 bases at J, leaving 8 bases unmatched. Germline V CDR1 and CDR2: MDHEN, SYDVKM. CDR3 length: 14 residues. The study recruited people aged roughly 18 to 95 years across some 23 US areas. What was sequenced was PBMCs or T cells enriched from blood (not recorded which). The origin of this receptor is a woman in her thirties with acute COVID-19. The chain has TRBV28 and TRBJ1-4; 9 bases line up with TRBD1. CDR3 nucleotides: TGTGCCAGCACCCCGGGACAGGGTAGGGAAAAACTGTTTTTT. Translated, it gives CASTPGQGREKLFF.